This T cell receptor beta chain was identified in a study of cytomegalovirus exposure and HLA in healthy donors. Overall study: Researchers previously reported finding roughly 120 million unique TCR beta sequences from roughly 180 million T cells. Study findings and constraints: CMV antigen specificity of a few CMV-associated chains was confirmed in vitro. Many donors carried some public TCRs, although rarity characterized most TCR sequences.

On this clone: Its antigen remains unknown.

The primer mix had 60 Vbeta and 13 Jbeta primers. In the original workflow: About 10 million of 80 million to 85 million unique TCR beta chains were shared, per a later count. This table comes from immunoSEQ multiplex PCR, and its TCRdb copy is limited to in-frame clones, with some not included. The DNA was the basis for D and trimming; V, J and clone size are from that table. The sample shows over 110,000 clones, 70% to 80% of them seen only once. This CDR3 is 14 amino acids long. V lost 5 bases, J lost 9 bases, and 6 bases stayed unmatched. Germline assignment: CDR1 LNHDA and CDR2 SQIVND (reference sequence).

J is TRBJ2-1 and V is TRBV19, with 11 bases lining up with TRBD2. This clonotype was obtained from a woman in her thirties or forties in good health and CMV-seropositive. Sequencing was done on a sample of PBMCs. The CDR3 here is CASSHSGRAFEQFF. As DNA, the CDR3 is TGTGCCAGTAGTCATAGCGGGAGGGCCTTTGAGCAGTTCTTC.